Listed below are T cell receptor beta chains from one sample, sequenced in a study of technical replicates of blood from several donors. Only in-frame clones appear in the TCRdb table, and some are missing; sequencing was by immunoSEQ multiplex PCR. Here the sample spans around 61,000 clones, 86% being singletons. Sample: PBMCs. The receptors here all came from a human donor in good health. Some clones in this sample may be carry-over from other donors' samples. CDR3s include the opening cysteine and the closing phenylalanine or tryptophan. The D gene is left open where the match is weak. For some rows the clone size is stated as once, few or many, or as a class when expanded; others skip it.

v_call	d_call	cdr3_length	clone_size	j_call	cdr3_aa	cdr3_nt
TRBV28	TRBD1	16	once	TRBJ1-2	CASSPPTGTGLFGYTF	TGTGCCAGCAGTCCCCCAACCGGGACAGGGCTTTTCGGCTACACCTTC
TRBV27	TRBD2	15	NA	TRBJ2-3	CASSLDGRAVDTQYF	TGTGCCAGCAGTTTAGACGGGAGGGCCGTAGATACGCAGTATTTT
TRBV29-1	TRBD2	15	once	TRBJ2-5	CSALPYLAGAETQYF	TGCAGCGCCCTCCCTTATCTAGCGGGGGCGGAGACCCAGTACTTC
TRBV5-1	NA	15	NA	TRBJ1-4	CASSVEGLPGEKLFF	TGCGCCAGCAGCGTGGAAGGGCTTCCAGGGGAAAAACTGTTTTTT
TRBV5-1	TRBD1	15	few	TRBJ2-3	CASSIPQGNTDTQYF	TGCGCCAGCAGCATCCCACAGGGGAACACAGATACGCAGTATTTT
TRBV7-9	NA	13	NA	TRBJ2-1	CASSLDSRNEQFF	TGTGCCAGCAGCTTGGACTCTAGGAATGAGCAGTTCTTC
TRBV9	TRBD2	17	NA	TRBJ2-3	CASSVVGSGSGTDTQYF	TGTGCCAGCAGCGTAGTTGGTAGCGGGAGTGGTACAGATACGCAGTATTTT
TRBV4-3	NA	16	NA	TRBJ1-3	CASSQDHLASGNTIYF	TGCGCCAGCAGCCAAGATCATTTGGCTTCTGGAAACACCATATATTTT
TRBV5-6	NA	13	NA	TRBJ1-5	CASSLGSYQPQHF	TGTGCCAGCAGCTTGGGTAGTTATCAGCCCCAGCATTTT
TRBV5-1	NA	14	NA	TRBJ2-1	CASSPPTGDNEQFF	TGCGCCAGCAGCCCCCCCACGGGGGACAATGAGCAGTTCTTC
TRBV29-1	NA	12	NA	TRBJ1-1	CSVISGYTEAFF	TGCAGCGTAATCTCAGGGTACACTGAAGCTTTCTTT
TRBV27	TRBD1	19	NA	TRBJ1-2	CASPAGQGLSKEGFYGYTF	TGTGCCAGCCCCGCGGGACAGGGCCTTAGTAAGGAAGGTTTCTATGGCTACACCTTC
TRBV7-9	NA	14	NA	TRBJ1-5	CASSLGYSNQPQHF	TGTGCCAGCAGTTTGGGCTATAGCAATCAGCCCCAGCATTTT
TRBV5-4	NA	13	once	TRBJ2-3	CASSYGSTDTQYF	TGTGCCAGCAGCTACGGGAGCACAGATACGCAGTATTTT
TRBV29-1	NA	12	NA	TRBJ1-5	CSAGTPNQPQHF	TGCAGCGCCGGGACTCCAAATCAGCCCCAGCATTTT
TRBV10-3	NA	13	NA	TRBJ1-2	CAITPTVNYGYTF	TGTGCCATCACCCCGACAGTAAACTATGGCTACACCTTC
TRBV7-2	TRBD2	16	NA	TRBJ2-2	CASNPGGLAGVGELFF	TGTGCCAGCAATCCGGGGGGGCTAGCGGGAGTCGGGGAGCTGTTTTTT
TRBV23-1	TRBD2	16	NA	TRBJ2-7	CASTGPAGRATNEQYF	TGCGCCAGCACTGGTCCGGCAGGGAGGGCGACCAACGAGCAGTACTTC
TRBV25-1	TRBD2	18	once	TRBJ2-3	CASSEFRASGRVTDTQYF	TGTGCCAGCAGTGAATTTAGGGCTAGCGGCCGAGTCACAGATACGCAGTATTTT
TRBV15	NA	16	NA	TRBJ1-4	CATSRDNGGVSEKLFF	TGTGCCACCAGCAGGGACAATGGGGGGGTGAGTGAAAAACTGTTTTTT
TRBV27	NA	14	NA	TRBJ2-7	CASSPLTRDYEQYF	TGTGCCAGCAGTCCACTCACTCGGGACTACGAGCAGTACTTC
TRBV4-1	NA	12	NA	TRBJ2-1	CASSQVNSEQFF	TGCGCCAGCAGCCAAGTTAACAGTGAGCAGTTCTTC
TRBV7-2	NA	13	NA	TRBJ2-7	CASSFQRLGEQYF	TGTGCCAGCAGCTTCCAACGTCTCGGCGAGCAGTACTTC
TRBV30	NA	11	few	TRBJ1-1	CAWSLDSEAFF	TGTGCCTGGAGTTTGGACAGTGAAGCTTTCTTT
TRBV2	TRBD2	15	NA	TRBJ2-7	CASSEGRGGIYEQYF	TGTGCCAGCAGTGAAGGGCGGGGGGGTATATACGAGCAGTACTTC
TRBV11-1	NA	13	NA	TRBJ2-3	CASSPLGADTQYF	TGTGCCAGCAGCCCCCTAGGGGCAGATACGCAGTATTTT
TRBV19	NA	14	NA	TRBJ2-3	CASSIRVRADTQYF	TGTGCCAGTAGTATACGGGTACGCGCAGATACGCAGTATTTT
TRBV7-2	NA	15	NA	TRBJ1-1	CASRKSGALNTEAFF	TGTGCCAGCAGAAAATCAGGGGCGTTGAACACTGAAGCTTTCTTT
TRBV12-2	NA	15	NA	TRBJ1-1	CASRFNRVSDTEAFF	TGTGCAAGTCGCTTCAACAGGGTTAGTGACACTGAAGCTTTCTTT
TRBV15	TRBD2	17	NA	TRBJ2-7	CATSRDLWREGSYEQYF	TGTGCCACCAGCAGAGATCTCTGGCGGGAGGGTTCCTACGAGCAGTACTTC
TRBV6-6	NA	14	NA	TRBJ1-1	CASRGGGALTEAFF	TGTGCCAGCAGGGGGGGAGGTGCCCTAACTGAAGCTTTCTTT
TRBV9	NA	13	NA	TRBJ2-1	CASSRSSYNEQFF	TGTGCCAGCAGCCGTAGCTCCTACAATGAGCAGTTCTTC
TRBV5-1	NA	15	NA	TRBJ1-5	CASSPQGNANQPQHF	TGCGCCAGCAGCCCTCAGGGAAACGCGAATCAGCCCCAGCATTTT
TRBV6-5	NA	11	few	TRBJ2-1	CASSVADEQFF	TGTGCCAGCAGTGTCGCGGATGAGCAGTTCTTC
TRBV18	NA	15	NA	TRBJ1-5	CASSRGGDGNQPQHF	TGTGCCAGCTCACGGGGGGGGGACGGGAATCAGCCCCAGCATTTT
TRBV7-2	NA	14	NA	TRBJ2-7	CASSLAGASMEQYF	TGTGCCAGCAGCTTAGCGGGGGCTAGCATGGAGCAGTACTTC
TRBV9	NA	16	NA	TRBJ2-1	CASSVNLGNSYNEQFF	TGTGCCAGCAGCGTAAATCTTGGCAATTCCTACAATGAGCAGTTCTTC
TRBV6-6	NA	12	NA	TRBJ2-7	CATRREKDEQYF	TGTGCCACCCGGAGGGAGAAGGACGAGCAGTACTTC
TRBV6-5	NA	14	NA	TRBJ1-1	CASSYRGVNTEAFF	TGTGCCAGCAGTTACCGGGGGGTGAACACTGAAGCTTTCTTT
TRBV13	TRBD1	20	NA	TRBJ1-1	CASRRARQGPTRIMNTEAFF	TGTGCCAGCAGAAGGGCGAGACAGGGACCCACGAGAATTATGAACACTGAAGCTTTCTTT
TRBV19	NA	13	NA	TRBJ1-4	CASSRQEREKLFF	TGTGCCAGTAGTAGGCAGGAAAGGGAAAAACTGTTTTTT
TRBV7-3	TRBD2	16	NA	TRBJ2-2	CASSPQAGVDTGELFF	TGTGCCAGCAGCCCTCAAGCGGGAGTGGACACCGGGGAGCTGTTTTTT
TRBV6-5	NA	15	NA	TRBJ2-5	CASSYSGQKQETQYF	TGTGCCAGCAGTTACTCGGGGCAGAAACAAGAGACCCAGTACTTC